These T cell receptor beta chains were read from a single sample in a study of blood T cell repertoires in COVID-19. Sequenced by immunoSEQ multiplex PCR; TCRdb stores in-frame clones only, minus some. The table includes over 70,000 clones, around 88% detected once. Sequencing was carried out using peripheral blood. These TCRs come from a human donor in a cohort sampled during active COVID-19. Both conserved end residues are part of each CDR3. The D gene is left open where the match is weak. Clone size is shown for a subset of rows, as once, few, many or a class of expanded clone.

DNA: TGTGCCAGCAGCCACCTCACAGGGAACTATGGCTACACCTTC; CDR3: CASSHLTGNYGYTF; V: TRBV5-6; size: .; J: TRBJ1-2; D: .
DNA: TGTGCCAGCAAAGTCTCAGGGCGGAATGGCTACACCTTC; CDR3: CASKVSGRNGYTF; V: TRBV28; size: .; J: TRBJ1-2; D: .
DNA: TGTGCCAGCAGCTTAGACAGCAAAACCGCTTCCTACAATGAGCAGTTCTTC; CDR3: CASSLDSKTASYNEQFF; V: TRBV7-2; size: .; J: TRBJ2-1; D: .
DNA: TGTGCCAGCAGACCCGGGACAGGGGAAGATCAGCCCCAGCATTTT; CDR3: CASRPGTGEDQPQHF; V: TRBV6-5; size: once; J: TRBJ1-5; D: TRBD1
DNA: TGCGCCAGCAGCTTGGAAAGCGGGAGCTACAATGAGCAGTTCTTC; CDR3: CASSLESGSYNEQFF; V: TRBV5-1; size: .; J: TRBJ2-1; D: TRBD2
DNA: TGCGCCAGCAGCCATCCCCGGGACAGGCCTGACTACGAGCAGTACTTC; CDR3: CASSHPRDRPDYEQYF; V: TRBV4-1; size: .; J: TRBJ2-7; D: TRBD1
DNA: TGTGCCAGCAGCCAGAGAAGGACTAGCGGGACCTACGAGCAGTACTTC; CDR3: CASSQRRTSGTYEQYF; V: TRBV7-8; size: once; J: TRBJ2-7; D: TRBD2
DNA: TGTGCCAGCACCGCGAGCTACGAGCAGTACTTC; CDR3: CASTASYEQYF; V: TRBV11-2; size: .; J: TRBJ2-7; D: .
DNA: TGTGCCAGCAGTCAAGGGGAAGGGCGAGTCTCCTACGAGCAGTACTTC; CDR3: CASSQGEGRVSYEQYF; V: TRBV6-6; size: .; J: TRBJ2-7; D: .
DNA: TGTGCCAGCAGACCGGATAATTCACCCCTCCACTTT; CDR3: CASRPDNSPLHF; V: TRBV28; size: once; J: TRBJ1-6; D: .
DNA: TGTGCCTGGAGTGAAACGGGGGACTATGGCTACACCTTC; CDR3: CAWSETGDYGYTF; V: TRBV30; size: .; J: TRBJ1-2; D: .
DNA: TGTGCCAGCAGCGGGACAGGGCGCAATCAGCCCCAGCATTTT; CDR3: CASSGTGRNQPQHF; V: TRBV5-6; size: .; J: TRBJ1-5; D: TRBD1
DNA: TGCGCCAGCAGCCAAGAATGGAGAGAGACCCAGTACTTC; CDR3: CASSQEWRETQYF; V: TRBV4-3; size: few; J: TRBJ2-5; D: .
DNA: TGCGCCAGCAGCAAAGGACAGGTACAAGAGACCCAGTACTTC; CDR3: CASSKGQVQETQYF; V: TRBV5-1; size: .; J: TRBJ2-5; D: TRBD1
DNA: TGCGCCAGCAGCCAAGGACAGTCCTATGGCTACACCTTC; CDR3: CASSQGQSYGYTF; V: TRBV4-1; size: .; J: TRBJ1-2; D: .